This T cell receptor (beta chain) emerged from a study of blood T cells in healthy people across ages. Points on this clonotype: The antigen remains unidentified.

Study-level points and caveats: Diversity of TCR beta per million T cells declined in a roughly linear way with age. Diversity figures based on one million T cells were deemed too low.

Per the germline V gene, CDR1 is LGHNA and CDR2 is YNFKEQ. The CDR3 sequence is 15 residues long. The V and J ends lost 1 base and 5 bases, in that order; junction bases with no gene match: 5. It was with a sample-barcoded 5' primer and a J-beta primer mix that a second PCR of roughly 6 to 11 cycles was run. Tags on each cDNA molecule came from a template-switch adaptor with 12 random nucleotides. TCRdb itself ran the 5' RACE reads through MiXCR, one entry per CDR3 protein. The table has 850,000 to 1,100,000 distinct CDR3 sequences, under 40% seen once. Total RNA, at least 5.5 micrograms per sample, came from PBMCs.

The sequencing input was blood. The sequence came from a man between 18 and 29 years old in good health. The chain recombines TRBV4-2 with TRBJ1-1, with 9 positions matching TRBD1. CDR3 coding DNA: TGTGCCAGCAGCCAAGCCGGGACAGGGTATACTGAAGCTTTCTTT. This sequence encodes CASSQAGTGYTEAFF.